This T cell receptor (beta chain) emerged from a study of blood T cell repertoires in COVID-19. Study context: Some COVID-19 samples were acute and others convalescent; all came from the United States, Italy and Spain.

CDR3 length: 13 amino acids. Germline-derived CDR1 and CDR2 are MDHEN and SYDVKM. Trimming shortened V by 6 bases and J by 4 bases, and 12 bases separated the two germline ends. Points on this clone: Other DNA sequences of this sample code for an identical CDR3.

Original processing notes: Estimation of nucleated cell counts was performed using reference gene primer amplification. Clones were read by immunoSEQ multiplex PCR, and TCRdb kept only the in-frame ones, dropping some. V, J and clone size are those of that table, while D and trimming were read from the DNA. Of about 270,000 clones listed, roughly 86% are singletons. All enrollees were about 18 to 90 years old and from about two dozen US areas. Participants' reported clinical history set cohort assignment. V usage is TRBV28 and J usage is TRBJ1-2; D is perhaps TRBD1 (5 bases). The clonotype originates from a woman aged 60-75 years who had recovered from COVID-19. Sequencing was carried out using PBMCs or T cells enriched from blood (not recorded which). CDR3 sequence: CASSRTGVYGYTF. The CDR3 DNA reads as TGTGCCAGCAGCCGCACAGGAGTCTATGGCTACACCTTC.